The rows below give T cell receptor beta chains drawn from one sample of a study of T cell repertoires in cytomegalovirus infection. These receptors have no identified antigens. TCRdb fed the reads into MiXCR, producing one record per CDR3 protein. This sample carries some 940,000 distinct CDR3 sequences, roughly 30% of them seen once, and the ten largest clones take about 14%. The sequenced sample was cultured CD8+ T cells from PBMCs, obtained from culture after CMV antigen stimulation. These receptors were taken from a human donor in good health (CMV status not recorded). Some clones in this sample may be carry-over from other donors' samples. Both conserved end residues are part of each CDR3.

V,CDR3
TRBV5-4,CASSASGATQYF
TRBV12-3/TRBV12-4,CASSPTVFYGYTF
TRBV12-5,CASGLLSYRDSGNTIYF
TRBV12-3/TRBV12-4,CASSLLVKRQNTGELFF
TRBV12-3/TRBV12-4,CASKGEVNEQFF
TRBV13,CASSFGTAPSGNTIYF
TRBV6-1,CASSEVAGANVLTF
TRBV7-9,CASSPPGGLQPQHF
TRBV19,CASTGTASTDTQYF
TRBV10-3,CAISETTIWGAEVTEAFF
TRBV14,CASSQDPGLSYGYTF
TRBV7-9,CASSQDREGQPQHF
TRBV6-6,CASSYSRSDRGTIRGGYGYTF
TRBV7-8,CASSLVRGAGTDTQYF
TRBV19,CASSIADTYGYTF
TRBV2,CASSEGVLAKNIQYF
TRBV6-2/TRBV6-3,CASSYPSSRGYSNQPQHF
TRBV12-5,CASQWGARNEQFF
TRBV6-8,CASSYRLAGIYYNEQFF
TRBV7-8,CASTRPGQGISYEQYF
TRBV6-5,CASRTTGLQETQYF
TRBV25-1,CASSAMTTEAFF
TRBV6-1,CASSEPRQDPRETQYF
TRBV7-9,CASSTISGGAYNEQFF
TRBV25-1,CASSEWGRTYEQYF
TRBV11-2,CASSLWGRRTDTQYF
TRBV6-2/TRBV6-3,CASSYGTSATDTQYF
TRBV19,CATEGRGLTEAFF
TRBV7-4,CASSVRDAGTDTQYF
TRBV27,CASSLASVDRGQFF
TRBV4-1,CASSQHSGGDEQFF
TRBV7-9,CASSQAYQPQETQYF
TRBV20-1,CSARDLSGERKNIQYF
TRBV7-9,CASSPGDLYEQYF
TRBV7-6,CASSPTGVPGYGNTF
TRBV12-3/TRBV12-4,CASSMSLLLAGNYEQYF
TRBV12-3/TRBV12-4,CANSPGTGQETQYF
TRBV6-2/TRBV6-3,CASSYPLTSGVIQETQYF
TRBV7-2,CASSLAGYSYEQYF
TRBV7-2,CASSFVGANEQFF
TRBV4-1,CASSHSLAENTGELFF
TRBV6-5,CASSFSPSQPQHF
TRBV6-2/TRBV6-3,CASSYYGREWTEAFF
TRBV6-4,CASSDGGTEAFF
TRBV15,CATSGKGAPAEAFF
TRBV5-4,CASSLRTGKDVRNEQFF
TRBV29-1,CSVEERGPLSTGYGYTF
TRBV4-3,CASSQETGVFYGYTF
TRBV5-1,CASSFVGGLSGEKLFF
TRBV12-5,CASGLVSGTGGGYNSPLHF
TRBV12-3/TRBV12-4,CASSSTDRATNEKLFF